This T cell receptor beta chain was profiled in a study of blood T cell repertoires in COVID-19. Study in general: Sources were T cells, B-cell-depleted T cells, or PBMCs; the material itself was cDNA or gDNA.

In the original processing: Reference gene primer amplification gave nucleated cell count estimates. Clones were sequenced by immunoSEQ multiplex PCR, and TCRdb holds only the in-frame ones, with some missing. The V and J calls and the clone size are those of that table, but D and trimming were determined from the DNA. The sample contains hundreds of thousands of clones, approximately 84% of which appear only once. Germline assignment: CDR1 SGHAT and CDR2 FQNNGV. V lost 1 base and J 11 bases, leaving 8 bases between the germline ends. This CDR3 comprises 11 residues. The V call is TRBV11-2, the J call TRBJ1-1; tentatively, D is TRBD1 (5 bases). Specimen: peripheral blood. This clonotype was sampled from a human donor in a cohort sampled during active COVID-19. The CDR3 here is CASSLGTLAFF. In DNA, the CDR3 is TGTGCCAGCAGCTTAGGGACATTGGCTTTCTTT.